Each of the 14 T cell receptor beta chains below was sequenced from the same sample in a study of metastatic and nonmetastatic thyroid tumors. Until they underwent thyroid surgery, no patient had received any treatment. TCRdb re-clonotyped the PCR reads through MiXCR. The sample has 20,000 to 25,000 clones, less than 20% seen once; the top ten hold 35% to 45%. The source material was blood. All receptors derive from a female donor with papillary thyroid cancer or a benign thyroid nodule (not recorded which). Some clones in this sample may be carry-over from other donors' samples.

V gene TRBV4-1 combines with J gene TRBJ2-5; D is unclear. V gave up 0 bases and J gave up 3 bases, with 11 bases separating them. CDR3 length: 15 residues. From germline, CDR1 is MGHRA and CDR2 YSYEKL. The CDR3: CASSQDVAAEETQYF. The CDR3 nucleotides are TGCGCCAGCAGCCAAGATGTGGCAGCCGAAGAGACCCAGTACTTC.

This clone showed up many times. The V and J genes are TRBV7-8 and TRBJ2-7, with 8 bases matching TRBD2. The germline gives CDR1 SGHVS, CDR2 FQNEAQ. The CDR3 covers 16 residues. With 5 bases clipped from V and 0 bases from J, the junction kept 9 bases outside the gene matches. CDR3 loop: CASSTSGSGSSYEQYF. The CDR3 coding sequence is TGTGCCAGCAGCACCTCGGGCAGCGGGAGCTCCTACGAGCAGTACTTC. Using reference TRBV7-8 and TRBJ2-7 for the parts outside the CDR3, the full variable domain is GAGVSQSPRYKVAKRGQDVALRCDPISGHVSLFWYQQALGQGPEFLTYFQNEAQLDKSGLPSDRFFAERPEGSVSTLKIQRTQQEDSAVYLCASSTSGSGSSYEQYFGPGTRLTVT.

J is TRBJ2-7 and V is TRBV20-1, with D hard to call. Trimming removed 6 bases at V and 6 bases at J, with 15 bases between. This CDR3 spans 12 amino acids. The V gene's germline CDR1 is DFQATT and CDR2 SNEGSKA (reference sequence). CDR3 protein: CSAQSQTGEQYF. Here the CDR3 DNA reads TGCAGTGCCCAGTCACAAACCGGCGAGCAGTACTTC.

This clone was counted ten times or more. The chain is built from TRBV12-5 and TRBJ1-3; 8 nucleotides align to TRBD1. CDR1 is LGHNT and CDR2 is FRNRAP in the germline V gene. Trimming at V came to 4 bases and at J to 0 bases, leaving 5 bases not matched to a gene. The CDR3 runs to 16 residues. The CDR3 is CASGSGTGFSGNTIYF. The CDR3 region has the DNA TGTGCTAGTGGTTCGGGGACAGGCTTCTCTGGAAACACCATATATTTT.

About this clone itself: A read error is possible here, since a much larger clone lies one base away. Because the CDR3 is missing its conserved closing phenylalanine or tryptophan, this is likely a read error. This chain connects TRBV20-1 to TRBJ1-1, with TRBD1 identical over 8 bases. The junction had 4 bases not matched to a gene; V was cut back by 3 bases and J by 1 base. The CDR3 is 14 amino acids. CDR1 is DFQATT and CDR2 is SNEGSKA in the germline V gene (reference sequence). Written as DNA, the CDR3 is TGCAGTGCTAGGCACAGGGGGGGGAACACTGAAGCTTTCTCT. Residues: CSARHRGGNTEAFS.

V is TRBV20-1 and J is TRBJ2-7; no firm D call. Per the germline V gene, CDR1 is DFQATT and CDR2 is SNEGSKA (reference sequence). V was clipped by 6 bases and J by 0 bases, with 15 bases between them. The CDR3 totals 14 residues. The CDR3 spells CSAQNPKSSYEQYF. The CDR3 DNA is TGCAGTGCCCAGAATCCGAAGTCCTCCTACGAGCAGTACTTC.

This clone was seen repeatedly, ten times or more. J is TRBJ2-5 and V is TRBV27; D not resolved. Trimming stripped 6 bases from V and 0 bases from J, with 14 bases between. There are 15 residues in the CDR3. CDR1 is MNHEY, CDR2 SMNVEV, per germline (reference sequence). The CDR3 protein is CASREIGLHQETQYF. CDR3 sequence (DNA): TGTGCCAGCAGGGAGATAGGGCTGCACCAAGAGACCCAGTACTTC.

The CDR3 loop reads CASSDGTGDETQYF. The CDR3 coding sequence is TGTGCCAGCAGTGACGGGACAGGGGACGAGACCCAGTACTTC. The chain joins TRBV7-8 to TRBJ2-5; 10 bases map to TRBD1. This CDR3 is built from 14 residues. Germline V gene sequence: CDR1 SGHVS, CDR2 FQNEAQ. After removal of 6 bases from V and 5 bases from J, the junction contained 6 bases not matched to a gene. Using reference TRBV7-8 and TRBJ2-5 for the parts outside the CDR3, the full variable domain is GAGVSQSPRYKVAKRGQDVALRCDPISGHVSLFWYQQALGQGPEFLTYFQNEAQLDKSGLPSDRFFAERPEGSVSTLKIQRTQQEDSAVYLCASSDGTGDETQYFGPGTRLLVL.

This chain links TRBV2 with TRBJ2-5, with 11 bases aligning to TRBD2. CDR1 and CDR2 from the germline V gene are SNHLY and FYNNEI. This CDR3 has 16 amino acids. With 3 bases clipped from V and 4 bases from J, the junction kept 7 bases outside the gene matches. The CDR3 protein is CASSDSGGAVRETQYF. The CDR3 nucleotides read TGTGCCAGCAGTGATAGCGGGGGGGCCGTCCGAGAGACCCAGTACTTC.

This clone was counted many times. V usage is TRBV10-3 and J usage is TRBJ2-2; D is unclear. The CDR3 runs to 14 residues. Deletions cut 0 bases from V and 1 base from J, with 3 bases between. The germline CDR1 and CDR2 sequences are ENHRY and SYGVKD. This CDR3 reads CAISESGNTGELFF. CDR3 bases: TGTGCCATCAGTGAGTCAGGGAACACCGGGGAGCTGTTTTTT.

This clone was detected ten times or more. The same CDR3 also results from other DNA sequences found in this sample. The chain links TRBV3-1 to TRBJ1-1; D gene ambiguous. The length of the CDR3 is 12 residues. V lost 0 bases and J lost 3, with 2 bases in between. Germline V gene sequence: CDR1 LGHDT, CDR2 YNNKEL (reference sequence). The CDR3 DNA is TGTGCCAGCAGCCAAGAATACACTGAAGCTTTCTTT. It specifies CASSQEYTEAFF.

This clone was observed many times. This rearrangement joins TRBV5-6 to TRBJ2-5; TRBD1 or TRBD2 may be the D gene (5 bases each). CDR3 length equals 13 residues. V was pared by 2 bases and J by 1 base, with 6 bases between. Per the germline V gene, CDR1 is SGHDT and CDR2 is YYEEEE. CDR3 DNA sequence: TGTGCCAGCAGCTTTGGGGGCCAAGAGACCCAGTACTTC. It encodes CASSFGGQETQYF.

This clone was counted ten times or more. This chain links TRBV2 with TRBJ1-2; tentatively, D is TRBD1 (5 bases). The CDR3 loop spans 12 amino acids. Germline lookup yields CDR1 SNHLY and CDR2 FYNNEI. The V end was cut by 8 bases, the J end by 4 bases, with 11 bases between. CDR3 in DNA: TGTGCCAGCGCCAGGGTTGCCTATGGCTACACCTTC. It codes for CASARVAYGYTF.

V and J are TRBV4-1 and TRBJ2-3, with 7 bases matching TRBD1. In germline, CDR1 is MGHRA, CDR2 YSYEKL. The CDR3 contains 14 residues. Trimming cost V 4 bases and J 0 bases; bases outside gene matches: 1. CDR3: CASSPDRSTDTQYF. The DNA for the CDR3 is TGCGCCAGCAGCCCGGACAGGAGCACAGATACGCAGTATTTT.